This T cell receptor beta chain was observed in a study of control samples from healthy donors and cancer patients. Germline-derived CDR1 and CDR2 are MNHEY and SVGAGI. V lost 6 bases, J lost 2 bases, and 4 bases stayed unmatched. The CDR3 sequence is 15 residues long. The protocol was immunoSEQ multiplex PCR, while the TCRdb copy is restricted to in-frame clones and leaves out a portion. The sample holds 95,000 to 150,000 clones; around 87% are singletons and the top ten take 7% to 10%. Specimen: blood. The TCR originated in a middle-aged man in good health. The chain employs TRBV6-5 and TRBJ2-2; 9 nucleotides line up with TRBD1. CDR3 DNA sequence: TGTGCCAGCAGCCGTACAGGGGGCAACACCGGGGAGCTGTTTTTT. It specifies CASSRTGGNTGELFF.